This note documents a single T cell receptor beta chain sequence. This sample stems from a study of blood T cell repertoires in COVID-19. On the study more broadly: Samples representing acute and convalescent COVID-19 were sourced from the United States, Italy and Spain. PBMCs, B-cell-depleted T cells, or T cells were the source of the cDNA or gDNA that made up the material.

Study processing details: Amplified reference gene primers provided the basis for estimating nucleated cell counts. Clones were sequenced by immunoSEQ multiplex PCR, and TCRdb holds only the in-frame ones, with some missing. The V and J calls and the clone size are those of that table, but D and trimming were determined from the DNA. The table shows about 200,000 clones, with about 87% occurring only once. V lost 5 bases, J lost 0 bases, and 11 bases lay in between. CDR1 is MNHEY, CDR2 SVGAGI, per germline. CDR3 length: 15 amino acids. This TCR came from a man between 60 and 75 years old with acute or convalescent COVID-19. The gene calls are TRBV6-5 and TRBJ2-1; D is perhaps TRBD1 (5 bases). The sequenced sample consisted of peripheral blood. The CDR3 is CASSTRARSYNEQFF. In DNA, the CDR3 is TGTGCCAGCAGTACCAGGGCTCGCTCCTACAATGAGCAGTTCTTC.